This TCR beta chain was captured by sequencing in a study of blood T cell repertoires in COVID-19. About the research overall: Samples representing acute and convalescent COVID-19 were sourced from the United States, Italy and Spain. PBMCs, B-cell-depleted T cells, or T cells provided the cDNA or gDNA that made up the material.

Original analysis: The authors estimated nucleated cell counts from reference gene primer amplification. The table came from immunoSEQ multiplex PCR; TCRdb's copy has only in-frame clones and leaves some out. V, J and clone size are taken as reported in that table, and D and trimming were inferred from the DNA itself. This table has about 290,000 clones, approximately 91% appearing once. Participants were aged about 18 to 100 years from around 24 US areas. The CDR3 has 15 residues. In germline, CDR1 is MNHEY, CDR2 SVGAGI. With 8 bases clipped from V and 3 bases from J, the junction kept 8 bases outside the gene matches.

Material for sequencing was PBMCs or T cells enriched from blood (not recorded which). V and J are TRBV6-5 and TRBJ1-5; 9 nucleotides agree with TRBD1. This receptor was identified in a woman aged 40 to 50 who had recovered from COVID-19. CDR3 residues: CASYRDRAINQPQHF. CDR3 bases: TGTGCCAGCTATAGGGACAGGGCAATCAATCAGCCCCAGCATTTT.